One sample yielded the 30 T cell receptor beta chains listed below, sequenced in a study of cytomegalovirus exposure and HLA in healthy donors. PCR was performed using 60 Vbeta and 13 Jbeta primers. Here immunoSEQ multiplex PCR was the method, and the copy in TCRdb shows in-frame clones only, minus some. The sample data list 150,000 to 200,000 clones. Sample: PBMCs. These receptors came from a woman between 55 and 75 years old in good health and CMV-seronegative.

The CDR3 reads CASSLNSASSYEQYF. The CDR3 bases are TGCGCCAGCAGCTTGAACTCTGCGAGCTCCTACGAGCAGTACTTC. J is TRBJ2-7 and V is TRBV5-1, with D unresolved. CDR3 length equals 15 residues. V was pared by 1 base and J by 0 bases, with 11 bases between. CDR1 is SGHRS, CDR2 YFSETQ, per germline.

The chain has TRBV5-1 and TRBJ1-1; 9 bases are a match to TRBD1. V shed 0 bases, J shed 4 bases, and the junction held 7 bases outside the gene matches. From germline, CDR1 is SGHRS and CDR2 YFSETQ. The CDR3 has 16 amino acids. CDR3 sequence reads: CASSLGGQGRGTEAFF. The DNA of the CDR3 is TGCGCCAGCAGCTTGGGGGGACAGGGACGCGGCACTGAAGCTTTCTTT.

This chain uses TRBV7-8 with TRBJ2-2, with 8 bases lining up with TRBD1. CDR3 length: 15 amino acids. In germline, CDR1 is SGHVS, CDR2 FQNEAQ. V gave up 1 base and J gave up 7 bases; unmatched junction bases: 5. The CDR3 region has the DNA TGTGCCAGCAGCTTAGGGAACAGGGGGAACGGGGAGCTGTTTTTT. Protein sequence: CASSLGNRGNGELFF.

This sequence joins TRBV9 and TRBJ1-3, with unresolved D. The V and J ends lost 3 bases and 0 bases respectively, with 10 bases between them. This CDR3 contains 15 residues. Per the germline V gene, CDR1 is SGDLS and CDR2 is YYNGEE. CDR3 region: CASSGYHSSGNTIYF. In nucleotides, the CDR3 is TGTGCCAGCAGCGGATACCACAGCTCTGGAAACACCATATATTTT. The full variable domain, rest sourced from reference TRBV9 and TRBJ1-3, is DSGVTQTPKHLITATGQRVTLRCSPRSGDLSVYWYQQSLDQGLQFLIQYYNGEERAKGNILERFSAQQFPDLHSELNLSSLELGDSALYFCASSGYHSSGNTIYFGEGSWLTVV.

The rearrangement links TRBV10-3 to TRBJ1-2, with TRBD1 identical over 8 bases. Germline CDR1 ENHRY, CDR2 SYGVKD. V trimming: 4 bases; J trimming: 2 bases; junction bases outside the gene matches: 3. The CDR3 length is 14 residues. The CDR3: CAISAGGKNYGYTF. The CDR3 nucleotides read TGTGCCATCAGTGCAGGGGGCAAGAACTATGGCTACACCTTC.

The chain combines TRBV6-1 with TRBJ2-1, with 7 nucleotides matching TRBD1. CDR1 is MNHNS and CDR2 is SASEGT in the germline V gene. J was trimmed by 13 bases and V by 6 bases; bases with no gene match: 9. The CDR3 sequence is 12 residues long. The chain's CDR3 is CASRTDRVLQFF. The CDR3 nucleotides read TGTGCCAGCAGGACCGACAGGGTTCTTCAGTTCTTC.

The DNA of the CDR3 is TGTGCCAGCAGTGAAGCTGTTACAGGGTACTATGGCTACACCTTC. This translates into CASSEAVTGYYGYTF. The chain is built from TRBV6-1 and TRBJ1-2, with D possibly matching TRBD1 (6 bases). Germline V gene data show CDR1 as MNHNS and CDR2 as SASEGT. Trimming stripped 0 bases from V and 3 bases from J, with 11 bases between. The CDR3 extends over 15 amino acids.

The gene calls are TRBV7-6 and TRBJ2-3; 7 bases are shared with TRBD1. Looked up from germline, CDR1 is SGHVS and CDR2 is FNYEAQ. V lost 5 bases to trimming and J lost 0 bases; unmatched junction nucleotides: 5. The CDR3 spans 15 residues. The CDR3 spells CASSPRGPSTDTQYF. As DNA, the CDR3 is TGTGCCAGCAGCCCTAGGGGGCCGAGCACAGATACGCAGTATTTT.

The CDR3 region is CASSLARGYANEKLFF. In DNA form, the CDR3 reads TGTGCCAGCAGCTTGGCCAGGGGGTACGCTAATGAAAAACTGTTTTTT. The genes are TRBV7-9 and TRBJ1-4; 7 nucleotides align to TRBD1. The CDR3 extends over 16 amino acids. Trimming removed 3 bases from V and 3 bases from J; junction bases left unmatched: 7. Per the germline V gene, CDR1 is SEHNR and CDR2 is FQNEAQ (reference sequence).

Comments on this clone: At one of its ends the junction is not consistent with the germline gene, which may arise from a read error. The sample contains more than one DNA sequence encoding this CDR3. In DNA, the CDR3 is TGCGCCAGCAGGGAAGGACAGGGGGCTTACGACTATGGCTACACCTTC. Encoded protein: CASREGQGAYDYGYTF. The rearrangement joins TRBV6-1 to TRBJ1-2, with TRBD1 identical over 11 bases. Germline loops: CDR1 MNHNS, CDR2 SASEGT. This CDR3 has 16 amino acids.

This chain links TRBV4-2 with TRBJ2-1; D is possibly TRBD2 (5 bases). Germline V gives CDR1 LGHNA, CDR2 YNFKEQ. This CDR3 has 14 amino acids. The V end lost 3 bases, the J end lost 9 bases, and 15 bases lay between the germline ends. Here the CDR3 DNA reads TGTGCCAGCAGCCAGGCTATGATTGGAGGTGAGCAGTTCTTC. It is translated as CASSQAMIGGEQFF.

Details on this clone: The sample carries other DNA sequences with the same CDR3. The V and J genes are TRBV5-1 and TRBJ2-2; 8 bases are shared with TRBD1. Germline CDR1 is SGHRS and CDR2 is YFSETQ. The J segment lost 5 bases and the V segment lost 1 base, leaving 1 base of the junction unmatched. The CDR3 extends over 14 amino acids. CDR3 residues: CASSLTGGTGELFF. CDR3 DNA: TGCGCCAGCAGCTTGACAGGGGGTACCGGGGAGCTGTTTTTT.

V usage is TRBV6-1 and J usage is TRBJ2-7; TRBD1 agrees at 8 bases. V lost 8 bases and J lost 6; bases outside the gene matches: 3. The CDR3 consists of 11 residues. CDR1 is MNHNS, CDR2 SASEGT, per germline. CDR3 sequence (DNA): TGTGCCAGCGACAGGGGCCCCGAGCAGTACTTC. Protein sequence: CASDRGPEQYF.

The chain is built from TRBV7-2 and TRBJ1-2; D might be TRBD1 (5 bases). V shed 2 bases and J shed 6 bases, with 13 bases lying between them. The germline gives CDR1 SGHTA, CDR2 FQGNSA. CDR3 length: 14 amino acids. In DNA, the CDR3 is TGTGCCAGCAGCTTAAGCAGGGAATGGAATGGCTACACCTTC. Its protein is CASSLSREWNGYTF.

This CDR3 reads CASSQSSGLLETQYF. The CDR3 DNA sequence: TGTGCCAGCAGCCAATCCTCTGGGCTACTTGAGACCCAGTACTTC. The chain couples TRBV4-2 to TRBJ2-5; D gene unclear. The V end lost 2 bases, the J end lost 5 bases, and 15 bases lay between the germline ends. The CDR3 covers 15 residues. CDR1 LGHNA and CDR2 YNFKEQ come from the germline V gene.

The chain recombines TRBV7-2 with TRBJ2-7; 7 bases fit TRBD1. The CDR3 is 14 residues long. The V and J ends lost 4 bases and 2 bases, in that order; junction bases with no gene match: 5. Per germline, CDR1 SGHTA and CDR2 FQGNSA. The CDR3 here is CASSSTGATYEQYF. In DNA form, the CDR3 reads TGTGCCAGCAGCTCCACAGGGGCAACCTACGAGCAGTACTTC.

This chain uses TRBV10-3 with TRBJ2-2; tentatively, D is TRBD2 (6 bases). V lost 3 bases, J lost 5 bases, and 16 bases lay in between. The CDR3 is made up of 16 amino acids. CDR1 is ENHRY and CDR2 is SYGVKD in the germline V gene. The CDR3 loop is CAISDLAVPHTGELFF. In DNA, the CDR3 is TGTGCCATCAGTGATTTAGCGGTCCCCCATACCGGGGAGCTGTTTTTT.

The rearrangement uses TRBV14 and TRBJ2-7; 9 bases are a match to TRBD1. V lost 1 base and J lost 6; bases outside the gene matches: 1. Germline assignment: CDR1 SGHDN and CDR2 FVKESK. This CDR3 spans 13 amino acids. The CDR3 region has the DNA TGTGCCAGCAGCCAAGTGACAGGGGGCGAGCAGTACTTC. Encoded protein: CASSQVTGGEQYF.

The chain uses TRBV5-1 and TRBJ1-1; D is unclear. CDR1 and CDR2 (germline): SGHRS, YFSETQ. Trimming shortened V by 3 bases and J by 0 bases, and 12 bases separated the two germline ends. This CDR3 contains 15 residues. As DNA, the CDR3 is TGCGCCAGCAGCTCCATGACCGGGATGAACACTGAAGCTTTCTTT. It encodes CASSSMTGMNTEAFF.

The V call is TRBV30, the J call TRBJ2-2; no definite D call. Germline CDR1 and CDR2: GTSNPN and SVGIG (reference sequence). V was shortened by 0 bases and J by 3 bases, with 8 bases between the two germline ends. CDR3 length: 14 residues. CDR3 coding DNA: TGTGCCTGGAGTGTAATACTTCACACCGGGGAGCTGTTTTTT. Protein product: CAWSVILHTGELFF.

The CDR3 spells CASSLVGGGAETQYF. The CDR3 DNA reads as TGTGCCAGCAGCTTAGTTGGAGGGGGGGCGGAGACCCAGTACTTC. This sequence joins TRBV7-7 and TRBJ2-5, with D possibly being TRBD2 (7 bases). V was clipped by 1 base and J by 5 bases, with 14 bases between them. This CDR3 comprises 15 residues. Germline CDR1 reads SSHAT; CDR2 reads FNYEAQ (reference sequence).

This chain's CDR3 is CASSLVGQGGTEAFF. CDR3 sequence (DNA): TGTGCCAGCAGCTTAGTAGGACAGGGCGGCACTGAAGCTTTCTTT. The chain is built from TRBV7-9 and TRBJ1-1; TRBD1 agrees at 8 bases. The trim removed 1 base at V and 4 bases at J, leaving 5 bases unmatched. Looked up from germline, CDR1 is SEHNR and CDR2 is FQNEAQ (reference sequence). This CDR3 contains 15 residues.

V is TRBV6-5 and J is TRBJ2-2, with TRBD2 as a possible D gene (7 bases). V was clipped by 8 bases and J by 4 bases, with 14 bases between them. Germline V CDR1 and CDR2: MNHEY, SVGAGI. This CDR3 is built from 14 residues. The chain's CDR3 is CASGRGTGTGELFF. CDR3 bases: TGTGCCAGCGGGAGGGGGACGGGCACCGGGGAGCTGTTTTTT.

DNA for the CDR3: TGTGCCAGTAGCAGGACAGGGGGCTCCGGGAACACTGAAGCTTTCTTT. Amino acid sequence: CASSRTGGSGNTEAFF. This chain uses TRBV19 with TRBJ1-1, with 11 bases identical to TRBD1. J gave up 1 base and V 6 bases, and 7 bases lay outside the gene matches. This CDR3 is built from 16 residues. Germline loops: CDR1 LNHDA, CDR2 SQIVND (reference sequence).

The chain combines TRBV2 with TRBJ1-5; D may be TRBD1 (6 bases). The CDR3 has 14 residues. The germline CDR1 and CDR2 sequences are SNHLY and FYNNEI. V gave up 6 bases and J gave up 3 bases, with 12 bases separating them. The CDR3: CASRDSRDNQPQHF. In DNA form, the CDR3 reads TGTGCCAGCAGGGACAGCAGGGACAATCAGCCCCAGCATTTT. The variable domain in full, completed from reference TRBV2 and TRBJ1-5, reads EPEVTQTPSHQVTQMGQEVILRCVPISNHLYFYWYRQILGQKVEFLVSFYNNEISEKSEIFDDQFSVERPDGSNFTLKIRSTKLEDSAMYFCASRDSRDNQPQHFGDGTRLSIL.

The chain is built from TRBV10-1 and TRBJ2-1; 10 bases fit TRBD2. Trimming took 2 bases from V and 7 from J; bases not matched to a gene: 5. The CDR3 has 15 residues. Germline values: CDR1 WNHNN, CDR2 SYGVQD (reference sequence). CDR3 coding DNA: TGCGCCAGCAGTGAGGGGGGACTAGCGAGGAATGAGCAGTTCTTC. Its translation: CASSEGGLARNEQFF.

The chain couples TRBV7-9 to TRBJ2-5, with 10 bases lining up with TRBD2. CDR3 size: 16 residues. The germline V gene has CDR1 SEHNR and CDR2 FQNEAQ (reference sequence). V dropped 0 bases and J dropped 3; count of bases not matched to a gene: 4. The CDR3 bases are TGTGCCAGCAGCTTAGCTAGCGGGGGGAGAAAAGAGACCCAGTACTTC. Amino acids: CASSLASGGRKETQYF.

V is TRBV7-3 and J is TRBJ2-5; 11 bases match TRBD1. The ends lost 4 bases at V and 5 bases at J; junction bases unmatched: 0. From germline, CDR1 is SGHTA and CDR2 FQGTGA. The CDR3 totals 13 residues. The CDR3 here is CASSWDRGETQYF. The CDR3 region has the DNA TGTGCCAGCAGCTGGGACAGGGGGGAGACCCAGTACTTC.

The gene calls are TRBV4-1 and TRBJ1-2; maybe TRBD1 (5 bases). Germline V lookup: CDR1 MGHRA, CDR2 YSYEKL. Trimming took 4 bases from V and 7 from J, leaving 25 bases between them. The CDR3 has 17 amino acids. The CDR3 loop is CASSPQGTAGPRGGYTF. For the CDR3, the DNA is TGCGCCAGCAGCCCTCAAGGCACCGCAGGGCCGCGGGGTGGCTACACCTTC.

The chain uses TRBV5-1 and TRBJ1-5; 7 bases match TRBD1. This CDR3 is built from 15 residues. V trimming: 4 bases; J trimming: 4 bases; junction bases outside the gene matches: 8. Per the germline V gene, CDR1 is SGHRS and CDR2 is YFSETQ. The CDR3 bases are TGCGCCAGCAGCCTACTGGGACAGTTAAATCAGCCCCAGCATTTT. The encoded protein is CASSLLGQLNQPQHF.